This is a list of T cell receptor beta chains from one sample in a study of immune evolution from preneoplasia to lung adenocarcinoma. Using immunoSEQ multiplex PCR, the repertoire was profiled, and TCRdb retains in-frame clones only, with some absent. The repertoire holds 5,000 or so clones, about 80% seen once, with 7% to 10% in the top ten. The sample was FFPE minimally invasive lung adenocarcinoma tissue. The receptors come from a person aged 70 to 80 with lung adenocarcinoma. Each CDR3 is given with its conserved first and last residue. The D gene is left open where the match is weak. Clone size is stated in some rows and not others, as once, few, many or a class when expanded.

length: 13
J: TRBJ1-6
D: .
V: TRBV30
size: .
CDR3: CAWGRDENSPLHF
DNA: TGTGCCTGGGGGAGGGATGAGAACTCACCCCTCCACTTT

length: 14
J: TRBJ1-1
D: .
V: TRBV28
size: .
CDR3: CASSPHARNTEAFF
DNA: TGTGCCAGCAGTCCTCACGCGAGGAACACTGAAGCTTTCTTT

length: 15
J: TRBJ2-1
D: TRBD2
V: TRBV6-6
size: .
CDR3: CASSYRVGLGNEQFF
DNA: TGTGCCAGCAGTTACCGGGTGGGACTAGGGAATGAGCAGTTCTTC

length: 12
J: TRBJ2-7
D: .
V: TRBV11-2
size: .
CDR3: CASSPRTEEQYF
DNA: TGTGCCAGCAGCCCCCGGACAGAAGAGCAGTACTTC

length: 17
J: TRBJ1-5
D: .
V: TRBV5-6
size: few
CDR3: CASSLARGINSNQPQHF
DNA: TGTGCCAGCAGCTTGGCTCGCGGAATTAATAGCAATCAGCCCCAGCATTTT

length: 16
J: TRBJ1-4
D: TRBD1
V: TRBV13
size: .
CDR3: CASSLGRDSYNEKLFF
DNA: TGTGCCAGCAGCTTAGGCAGGGACAGTTATAATGAAAAACTGTTTTTT

length: 16
J: TRBJ2-1
D: TRBD1
V: TRBV4-2
size: .
CDR3: CASSQEGHRGYNEQFF
DNA: TGTGCCAGCAGCCAAGAAGGCCACAGGGGCTACAATGAGCAGTTCTTC

length: 14
J: TRBJ1-1
D: .
V: TRBV19
size: .
CDR3: CASSPTATNTEAFF
DNA: TGTGCCAGTAGTCCAACAGCTACGAACACTGAAGCTTTCTTT

length: 15
J: TRBJ2-3
D: .
V: TRBV5-5
size: .
CDR3: CASSFAGHPTDTQYF
DNA: TGTGCCAGCAGCTTTGCAGGACACCCCACAGATACGCAGTATTTT

length: 13
J: TRBJ2-7
D: TRBD1
V: TRBV5-4
size: .
CDR3: CASSLASGGEQYF
DNA: TGTGCCAGCAGCTTGGCTTCAGGGGGCGAGCAGTACTTC

length: 16
J: TRBJ1-4
D: .
V: TRBV28
size: .
CDR3: CASSRPFGATNEKLFF
DNA: TGTGCCAGCAGCCGACCCTTCGGGGCAACTAATGAAAAACTGTTTTTT

length: 14
J: TRBJ2-5
D: .
V: TRBV19
size: .
CDR3: CASRQTGYQETQYF
DNA: TGTGCCAGTAGACAAACAGGGTACCAAGAGACCCAGTACTTC

length: 13
J: TRBJ1-1
D: .
V: TRBV28
size: .
CDR3: CASRRGGLREAFF
DNA: TGTGCCAGCAGGAGAGGGGGTTTAAGGGAAGCTTTCTTT

length: 14
J: TRBJ2-5
D: .
V: TRBV5-6
size: .
CDR3: CASSLVGARETQYF
DNA: TGTGCCAGCAGCTTGGTAGGGGCAAGAGAGACCCAGTACTTC

length: 15
J: TRBJ2-1
D: TRBD1
V: TRBV5-1
size: .
CDR3: CASSYGQGEYNEQFF
DNA: TGCGCCAGCAGCTACGGACAGGGGGAATACAATGAGCAGTTCTTC

length: 14
J: TRBJ2-1
D: .
V: TRBV5-6
size: .
CDR3: CASSFRGAYNEQFF
DNA: TGTGCCAGCAGCTTCCGGGGGGCTTACAATGAGCAGTTCTTC

length: 14
J: TRBJ1-5
D: TRBD1
V: TRBV10-2
size: .
CDR3: CASSGQGLGQPQHF
DNA: TGTGCCAGCAGTGGACAGGGGCTAGGTCAGCCCCAGCATTTT

length: 17
J: TRBJ1-3
D: .
V: TRBV4-3
size: .
CDR3: CASSQNPLGLSGNTIYF
DNA: TGCGCCAGCAGCCAGAACCCCCTGGGTCTCTCTGGAAACACCATATATTTT

length: 13
J: TRBJ2-7
D: TRBD1
V: TRBV4-2
size: .
CDR3: CASSQFTGVEQYF
DNA: TGTGCCAGCAGCCAATTTACAGGGGTCGAGCAGTACTTC

length: 13
J: TRBJ2-7
D: TRBD1
V: TRBV15
size: .
CDR3: CATSTTGIGEQYF
DNA: TGTGCCACCAGCACGACAGGGATTGGGGAGCAGTACTTC

length: 18
J: TRBJ2-5
D: TRBD2
V: TRBV4-1
size: .
CDR3: CASSQAPPSGRKSETQYF
DNA: TGCGCCAGCAGCCAGGCCCCTCCTAGCGGGAGAAAGTCGGAGACCCAGTACTTC

length: 13
J: TRBJ1-1
D: TRBD1
V: TRBV7-9
size: .
CDR3: CASSLGQGTEAFF
DNA: TGTGCCAGCAGTTTGGGACAGGGGACTGAAGCTTTCTTT

length: 11
J: TRBJ2-7
D: .
V: TRBV28
size: .
CDR3: CASSFSYEQYF
DNA: TGTGCCAGCAGTTTCTCCTACGAGCAGTACTTC

length: 16
J: TRBJ2-1
D: TRBD1
V: TRBV18
size: .
CDR3: CASSPLGQGGYNEQFF
DNA: TGTGCCAGCTCACCCTTGGGACAGGGCGGCTACAATGAGCAGTTCTTC

length: 16
J: TRBJ1-1
D: .
V: TRBV18
size: .
CDR3: CASSPSRREVNTEAFF
DNA: TGTGCCAGCTCACCGAGTAGGAGGGAAGTTAACACTGAAGCTTTCTTT

length: 13
J: TRBJ1-5
D: .
V: TRBV25-1
size: once
CDR3: CASSGRTDQPQHF
DNA: TGTGCCAGCAGTGGCCGGACAGATCAGCCCCAGCATTTT

length: 15
J: TRBJ2-7
D: .
V: TRBV4-1
size: .
CDR3: CASSQAAGGGYEQYF
DNA: TGCGCCAGCAGCCAAGCTGCAGGGGGAGGCTACGAGCAGTACTTC

length: 14
J: TRBJ2-7
D: TRBD1
V: TRBV7-2
size: .
CDR3: CASSRERGLDEQYF
DNA: TGTGCCAGCAGCCGCGAAAGGGGGCTGGACGAGCAGTACTTC

length: 16
J: TRBJ2-2
D: TRBD2
V: TRBV7-6
size: .
CDR3: CASSLVGGGYTGKLFF
DNA: TGTGCCAGCAGCTTAGTCGGGGGGGGCTACACCGGGAAGCTGTTTTTT

length: 15
J: TRBJ2-1
D: TRBD1
V: TRBV5-6
size: few
CDR3: CASSSGQGHHNEQFF
DNA: TGTGCCAGCAGCTCGGGACAGGGCCATCACAATGAGCAGTTCTTC

length: 16
J: TRBJ2-2
D: .
V: TRBV28
size: .
CDR3: CATEGGDRVYTGELFF
DNA: TGTGCCACCGAGGGGGGCGACAGGGTCTACACCGGGGAGCTGTTTTTT

length: 13
J: TRBJ1-1
D: .
V: TRBV5-4
size: .
CDR3: CASSLGRNTEAFF
DNA: TGTGCCAGCAGCCTGGGACGGAACACTGAAGCTTTCTTT

length: 13
J: TRBJ2-2
D: .
V: TRBV5-6
size: few
CDR3: CASSLVRGGELFF
DNA: TGTGCCAGCAGCTTGGTGCGGGGCGGGGAGCTGTTTTTT

length: 13
J: TRBJ1-2
D: .
V: TRBV2
size: few
CDR3: CASIQLSGYGYTF
DNA: TGTGCCAGCATACAACTCTCGGGCTATGGCTACACCTTC

length: 19
J: TRBJ2-2
D: TRBD2
V: TRBV12-5
size: few
CDR3: CASGSSAGLAELNTGELFF
DNA: TGTGCTAGTGGTTCTTCCGCGGGACTAGCGGAGCTAAACACCGGGGAGCTGTTTTTT

length: 18
J: TRBJ1-5
D: .
V: TRBV30
size: .
CDR3: CAWSDRTDASYSNQPQHF
DNA: TGTGCCTGGAGTGACAGGACGGATGCCTCTTATAGCAATCAGCCCCAGCATTTT

length: 17
J: TRBJ1-4
D: TRBD1
V: TRBV11-2
size: .
CDR3: CASSHGQGSATNEKLFF
DNA: TGTGCCAGCAGCCACGGACAGGGTTCTGCAACTAATGAAAAACTGTTTTTT

length: 13
J: TRBJ1-2
D: TRBD1
V: TRBV5-1
size: .
CDR3: CASSFGDRDGYTF
DNA: TGCGCCAGCAGCTTCGGTGACAGGGACGGCTACACCTTC

length: 12
J: TRBJ1-1
D: .
V: TRBV28
size: .
CDR3: CASSRRGTKAFF
DNA: TGTGCCAGCAGCAGGAGGGGGACTAAAGCTTTCTTT

length: 14
J: TRBJ2-1
D: .
V: TRBV27
size: .
CDR3: CAIRRARMVNEQFF
DNA: TGTGCCATCAGGAGGGCCCGGATGGTCAATGAGCAGTTCTTC

length: 15
J: TRBJ2-7
D: .
V: TRBV7-8
size: .
CDR3: CASSLAWRGLDEQYF
DNA: TGTGCCAGCAGCTTAGCTTGGAGAGGGTTGGACGAGCAGTACTTC

length: 15
J: TRBJ2-2
D: .
V: TRBV5-5
size: few
CDR3: CASSFGGGNTGELFF
DNA: TGTGCCAGCAGCTTCGGGGGCGGGAACACCGGGGAGCTGTTTTTT

length: 14
J: TRBJ1-3
D: .
V: TRBV7-9
size: .
CDR3: CASSPNSAGNTIYF
DNA: TGTGCCAGCAGCCCGAATTCGGCTGGAAACACCATATATTTT

length: 14
J: TRBJ2-3
D: .
V: TRBV7-2
size: .
CDR3: CASSQGGNTDTQYF
DNA: TGTGCCAGCTCTCAAGGGGGGAACACAGATACGCAGTATTTT

length: 14
J: TRBJ1-4
D: .
V: TRBV2
size: .
CDR3: CASSEPGMREKLFF
DNA: TGTGCCAGCAGTGAACCAGGGATGAGAGAAAAACTGTTTTTT

length: 15
J: TRBJ1-1
D: .
V: TRBV28
size: few
CDR3: CASSPLGFMNTEAFF
DNA: TGTGCCAGCAGTCCCCTGGGCTTCATGAACACTGAAGCTTTCTTT

length: 17
J: TRBJ2-7
D: .
V: TRBV21-1
size: .
CDR3: CASRKTGMDGLREEQYF
DNA: TGTGCCAGCAGGAAAACAGGGATGGACGGGCTAAGGGAAGAGCAGTACTTC

length: 13
J: TRBJ1-2
D: .
V: TRBV28
size: .
CDR3: CASSMAPNYGYTF
DNA: TGTGCCAGCAGTATGGCACCTAACTATGGCTACACCTTC

length: 16
J: TRBJ1-2
D: TRBD1
V: TRBV7-9
size: .
CDR3: CASSQQAGTGFYGYTF
DNA: TGTGCCAGCAGCCAACAAGCCGGGACAGGGTTTTATGGCTACACCTTC